This passage covers 16 T cell receptor beta chains from one sample sequenced in a study of T cell responses to AZD1222 COVID-19 vaccine (dated by TCRdb to about 2021). The time point label of this sample denotes: baseline before first vaccination. Library preparation employed the immunoSEQ multiplex PCR assay. Imported from immuneACCESS, the table was reduced by TCRdb to in-frame sequences with V and J called. These copies leave out some clones; in studies compared against another copy, an unresolved V gene accounts for under half, and the cause of the remainder is not known. The sample table records around 200,000 clones; almost 90% of these occur just once. In total, the top ten clones hold approximately 0.5% of the sample. The source material was peripheral blood, sampled on day 0 of AZD1222 vaccination. The receptors were gathered from an adult in good health.

The gene calls are TRBV18 and TRBJ1-6; D possibly corresponds to TRBD1 (6 bases). Germline CDR1 KGHSH, CDR2 LQKENI. Trimming took 3 bases from V and 9 from J, leaving 18 bases between them. This CDR3 has 16 amino acids. CDR3 DNA sequence: TGTGCCAGCTCACCGACCTTACAGGGATGGAGTTCACCCCTCCACTTT. It translates to CASSPTLQGWSSPLHF.

CDR3 protein: CASSSGTNYGYTF. In DNA form, the CDR3 reads TGTGCCAGCAGTTCCGGGACCAACTATGGCTACACCTTC. The chain combines TRBV6-5 with TRBJ1-2, with D perhaps TRBD1 (5 bases). CDR1 MNHEY and CDR2 SVGAGI come from the germline V gene. This CDR3 has 13 residues. V was shortened by 4 bases and J by 2 bases, with 8 bases between the two germline ends.

The chain uses TRBV9 and TRBJ2-1; D uncertain. The CDR3 is 14 residues long. Germline CDR1 reads SGDLS; CDR2 reads YYNGEE. The germline V and J ends were trimmed by 4 bases and 0 bases, with 8 bases remaining between them. For the CDR3, the DNA is TGTGCCAGCAGCCTGGAGAGCTCCTACAATGAGCAGTTCTTC. Its translation is CASSLESSYNEQFF.

Points on this clone: Relative to the germline gene, one junction end is altered; a read error may explain this. V usage is TRBV12-5 and J usage is TRBJ1-2; D uncertain. Germline V gene data show CDR1 as LGHNT and CDR2 as FRNRAP. The CDR3 length is 11 residues. The CDR3 DNA is TGTGCTAGTGGTTTGGGTGGCGTAGCTTTCTTC. This gives the protein CASGLGGVAFF. The full variable domain, with the rest looked up from reference TRBV12-5 and TRBJ1-2, is DARVTQTPRHKVTEMGQEVTMRCQPILGHNTVFWYRQTMMQGLELLAYFRNRAPLDDSGMPKDRFSAEMPDATLATLKIQPSEPRDSAVYFCASGLGGVAFFGSGTRLTVV.

The chain couples TRBV27 to TRBJ2-3; 12 bases fit TRBD2. CDR3 size: 16 residues. The V gene's germline CDR1 is MNHEY and CDR2 SMNVEV (reference sequence). V lost 5 bases to trimming and J lost 2 bases; unmatched junction nucleotides: 5. Here the CDR3 DNA reads TGTGCCAGCAGTCCCGCTAGCGGGGGGGCCACAGATACGCAGTATTTT. Its translation: CASSPASGGATDTQYF.

The gene calls are TRBV6-5 and TRBJ2-7, with D perhaps being TRBD1 or TRBD2 (5 bases each). The V gene's germline CDR1 is MNHEY and CDR2 SVGAGI. The germline V and J ends were trimmed by 6 bases and 9 bases, with 18 bases remaining between them. The CDR3 has 13 residues. The chain's CDR3 is CASRSGTALWQYF. The CDR3 DNA reads TGTGCCAGCAGATCCGGGACGGCCCTTTGGCAGTACTTC.

The V call is TRBV29-1, the J call TRBJ2-7; TRBD2 is a possible D gene (7 bases). CDR3 size: 12 residues. V lost 2 bases and J lost 3, with 8 bases in between. Germline assignment: CDR1 SQVTM and CDR2 ANQGSEA. The CDR3 here is CSVERGGYEQYF. The CDR3 region has the DNA TGCAGCGTTGAAAGGGGGGGCTACGAGCAGTACTTC.

For the CDR3, the DNA is TGCGCCAGCAGCCAAGTTTCCCCGGGGGGGGTAAATTCACCCCTCCACTTT. This translates into CASSQVSPGGVNSPLHF. V and J are TRBV4-1 and TRBJ1-6, with D possibly being TRBD1 (5 bases). CDR3 size: 17 residues. Per germline, CDR1 MGHRA and CDR2 YSYEKL. V was clipped by 1 base and J by 7 bases, with 17 bases between them.

The chain couples TRBV7-9 to TRBJ2-5; TRBD1 might be the D (6 bases). Deletions cut 3 bases from V and 0 bases from J, with 11 bases between. The germline CDR1 and CDR2 sequences are SEHNR and FQNEAQ (reference sequence). The CDR3 spans 15 residues. The CDR3: CASSLRGTNQETQYF. The CDR3 DNA sequence: TGTGCCAGCAGCTTGAGGGGGACCAACCAAGAGACCCAGTACTTC.

The rearrangement links TRBV19 to TRBJ2-1; TRBD2 is a possible D gene (6 bases). Deletions cut 1 base from V and 3 bases from J, with 16 bases between. The CDR3 consists of 17 residues. CDR1 and CDR2 (germline): LNHDA, SQIVND (reference sequence). CDR3 coding DNA: TGTGCCAGTAGTATAGGGTCGGGACTCCGGGACTACAATGAGCAGTTCTTC. Protein sequence: CASSIGSGLRDYNEQFF.

The J gene is TRBJ2-1, the V gene TRBV11-3, with 7 nucleotides matching TRBD2. The V and J ends lost 6 bases and 6 bases, in that order; junction bases with no gene match: 11. Germline assignment: CDR1 SGHNT and CDR2 YENEEA. This CDR3 is 15 amino acids long. CDR3 residues: CASSPPGLSGNEQFF. For the CDR3, the DNA is TGTGCCAGCAGTCCTCCGGGACTATCGGGCAATGAGCAGTTCTTC.

The V gene is TRBV9, the J gene TRBJ2-7; D possibly corresponds to TRBD2 (5 bases). Trimming cost V 4 bases and J 1 base, with 15 bases left between them. The germline V gene encodes CDR1 SGDLS and CDR2 YYNGEE. This CDR3 comprises 15 residues. The CDR3 DNA sequence: TGTGCCAGCAGCCCGCGACTAACCACGTCCTACGAGCAGTACTTC. This gives the protein CASSPRLTTSYEQYF.

V gene TRBV6-2 or TRBV6-3 combines with J gene TRBJ2-5; 7 nucleotides line up with TRBD1. The junction had 10 bases not matched to a gene; V was cut back by 5 bases and J by 7 bases. The germline gives CDR1 MNHEY, CDR2 SVGEGT. The CDR3 is 14 amino acids. This chain's CDR3 is CASSATGMGGTQYF. The CDR3 nucleotides read TGTGCCAGCAGTGCGACAGGGATGGGCGGGACCCAGTACTTC.

In its sample, this clone was seen once. J is TRBJ2-3 and V is TRBV5-6, with D uncertain. Germline values: CDR1 SGHDT, CDR2 YYEEEE. Trimming shortened V by 5 bases and J by 3 bases, and 13 bases separated the two germline ends. The CDR3 length is 14 residues. CDR3 sequence (DNA): TGTGCCAGCAGTCACGCCCAACTGACAGATACGCAGTATTTT. It encodes CASSHAQLTDTQYF.

The chain links TRBV5-1 to TRBJ2-5; 7 bases are a match to TRBD1. The ends lost 2 bases at V and 4 bases at J; junction bases unmatched: 17. Germline CDR1 SGHRS, CDR2 YFSETQ. This CDR3 comprises 18 residues. The CDR3 region is CASSFLVGQAVGRETQYF. CDR3 nucleotide sequence: TGCGCCAGCAGCTTTCTGGTTGGACAGGCCGTAGGGCGAGAGACCCAGTACTTC.

This rearrangement joins TRBV9 to TRBJ1-2; a possible D gene is TRBD1 (5 bases). Trimming pared 6 bases from V and 4 bases from J, leaving 13 bases between. Germline V gene data show CDR1 as SGDLS and CDR2 as YYNGEE. CDR3 size: 13 residues. In nucleotides, the CDR3 is TGTGCCAGCACCAAAGGGACCGGCTATGGCTACACCTTC. Translated, it gives CASTKGTGYGYTF.